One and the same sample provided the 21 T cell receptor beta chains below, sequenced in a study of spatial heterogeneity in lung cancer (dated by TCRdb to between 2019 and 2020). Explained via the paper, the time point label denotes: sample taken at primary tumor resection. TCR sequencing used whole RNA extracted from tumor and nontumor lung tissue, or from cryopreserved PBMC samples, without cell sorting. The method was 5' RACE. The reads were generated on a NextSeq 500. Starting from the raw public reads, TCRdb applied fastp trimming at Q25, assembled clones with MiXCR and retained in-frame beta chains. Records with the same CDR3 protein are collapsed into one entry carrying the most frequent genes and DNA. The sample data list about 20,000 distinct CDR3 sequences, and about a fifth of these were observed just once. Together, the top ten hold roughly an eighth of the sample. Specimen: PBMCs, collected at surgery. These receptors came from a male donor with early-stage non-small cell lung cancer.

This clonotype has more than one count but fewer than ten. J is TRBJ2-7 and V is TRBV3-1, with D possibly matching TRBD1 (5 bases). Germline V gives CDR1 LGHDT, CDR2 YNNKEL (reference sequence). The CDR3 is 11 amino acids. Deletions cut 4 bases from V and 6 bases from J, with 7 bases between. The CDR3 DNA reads TGTGCCAGCAGCCGACAGCGCGAGCAGTACTTC. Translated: CASSRQREQYF.

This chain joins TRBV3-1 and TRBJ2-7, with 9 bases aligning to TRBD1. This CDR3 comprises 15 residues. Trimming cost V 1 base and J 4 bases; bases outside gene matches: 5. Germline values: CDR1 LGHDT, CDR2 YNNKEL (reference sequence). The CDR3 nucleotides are TGTGCCAGCAGCCAAGGGAGGGACAGGGTATACGAGCAGTACTTC. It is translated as CASSQGRDRVYEQYF.

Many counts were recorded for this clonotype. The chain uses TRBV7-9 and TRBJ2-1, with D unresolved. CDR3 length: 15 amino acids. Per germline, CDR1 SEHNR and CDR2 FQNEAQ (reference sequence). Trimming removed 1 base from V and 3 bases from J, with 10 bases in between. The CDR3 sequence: CASSLEGDVYNEQFF. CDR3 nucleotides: TGTGCCAGCAGCTTAGAAGGTGATGTCTACAATGAGCAGTTCTTC.

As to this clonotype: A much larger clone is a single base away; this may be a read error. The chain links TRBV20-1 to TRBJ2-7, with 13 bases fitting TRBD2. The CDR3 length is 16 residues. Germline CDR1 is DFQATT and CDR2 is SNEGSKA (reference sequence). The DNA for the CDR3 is TGCAGTGCTGGACTAGCGGGGGCCCTAACCTCCTACAAGCAGTACTTC. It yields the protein CSAGLAGALTSYKQYF.

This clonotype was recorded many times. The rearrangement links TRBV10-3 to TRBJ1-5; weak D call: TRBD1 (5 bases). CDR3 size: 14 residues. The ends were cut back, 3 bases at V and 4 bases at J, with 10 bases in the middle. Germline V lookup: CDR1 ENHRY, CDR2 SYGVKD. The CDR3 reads CAISDKGKNQPQHF. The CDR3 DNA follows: TGTGCCATCAGTGATAAGGGGAAAAATCAGCCCCAGCATTTT.

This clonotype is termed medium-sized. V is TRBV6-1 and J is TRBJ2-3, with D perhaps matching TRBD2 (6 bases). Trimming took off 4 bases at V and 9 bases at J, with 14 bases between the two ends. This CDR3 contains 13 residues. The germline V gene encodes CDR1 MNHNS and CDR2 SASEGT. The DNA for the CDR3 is TGTGCCAGCAGTGCCGATATTACTAGCACGCAGTATTTT. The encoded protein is CASSADITSTQYF.

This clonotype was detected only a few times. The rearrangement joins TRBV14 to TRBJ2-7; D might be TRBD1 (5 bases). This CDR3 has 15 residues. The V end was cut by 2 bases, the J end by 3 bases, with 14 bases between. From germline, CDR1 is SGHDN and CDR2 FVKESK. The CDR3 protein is CASSQYKDIYYEQYF. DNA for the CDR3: TGTGCCAGCAGCCAATACAAGGACATTTACTACGAGCAGTACTTC.

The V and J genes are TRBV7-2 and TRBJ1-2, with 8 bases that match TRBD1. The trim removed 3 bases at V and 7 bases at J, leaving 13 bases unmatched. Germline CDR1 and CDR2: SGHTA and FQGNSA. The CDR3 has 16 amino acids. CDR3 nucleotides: TGTGCCAGCAGCTTGGGTGGGCAGGGGGCCGAATCTGGCTACACCTTC. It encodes CASSLGGQGAESGYTF.

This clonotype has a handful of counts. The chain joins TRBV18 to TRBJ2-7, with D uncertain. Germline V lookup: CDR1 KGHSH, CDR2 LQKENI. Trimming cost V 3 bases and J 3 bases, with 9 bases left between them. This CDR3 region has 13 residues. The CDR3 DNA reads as TGTGCCAGCTCACCGGCAGTGAACTACGAGCAGTACTTC. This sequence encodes CASSPAVNYEQYF.

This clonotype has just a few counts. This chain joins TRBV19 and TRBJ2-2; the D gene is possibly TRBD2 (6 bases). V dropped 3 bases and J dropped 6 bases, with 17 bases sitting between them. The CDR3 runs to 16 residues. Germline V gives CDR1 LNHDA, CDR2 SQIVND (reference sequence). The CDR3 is CASSIHSGGWAGELFF. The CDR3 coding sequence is TGTGCCAGTAGTATCCACTCCGGGGGATGGGCCGGGGAGCTGTTTTTT.

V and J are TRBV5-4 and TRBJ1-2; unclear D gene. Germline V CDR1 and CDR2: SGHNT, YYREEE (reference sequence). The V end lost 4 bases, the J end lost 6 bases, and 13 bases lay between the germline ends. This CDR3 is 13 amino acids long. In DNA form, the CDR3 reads TGTGCCAGCAGCCCTAAGGTGGAGAATGGCTACACCTTC. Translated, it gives CASSPKVENGYTF.

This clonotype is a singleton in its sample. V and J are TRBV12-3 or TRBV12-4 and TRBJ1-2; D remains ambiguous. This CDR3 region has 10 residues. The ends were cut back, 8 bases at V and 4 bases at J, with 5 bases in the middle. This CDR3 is CASGSYGYTF. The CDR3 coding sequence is TGTGCCAGCGGGTCCTATGGCTACACCTTC.

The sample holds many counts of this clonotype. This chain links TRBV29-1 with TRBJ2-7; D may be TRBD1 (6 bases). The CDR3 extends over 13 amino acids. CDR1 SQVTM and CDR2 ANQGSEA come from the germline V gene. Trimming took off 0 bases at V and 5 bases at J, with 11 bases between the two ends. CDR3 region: CSVEDARGHEQYF. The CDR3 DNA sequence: TGCAGCGTTGAAGATGCCAGGGGACACGAGCAGTACTTC.

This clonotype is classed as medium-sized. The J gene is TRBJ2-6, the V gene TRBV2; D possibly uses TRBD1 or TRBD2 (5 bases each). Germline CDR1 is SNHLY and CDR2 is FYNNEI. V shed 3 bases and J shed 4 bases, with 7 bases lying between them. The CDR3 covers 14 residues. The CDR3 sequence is CASSEGVGANVLTF. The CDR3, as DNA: TGTGCCAGCAGTGAGGGGGTCGGGGCCAACGTCCTGACTTTC.

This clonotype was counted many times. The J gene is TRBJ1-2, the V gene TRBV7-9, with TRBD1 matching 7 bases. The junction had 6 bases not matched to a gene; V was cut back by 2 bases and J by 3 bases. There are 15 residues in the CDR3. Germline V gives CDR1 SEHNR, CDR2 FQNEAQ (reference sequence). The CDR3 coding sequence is TGTGCCAGCAGCTTACAGACAGGGTTGGACTATGGCTACACCTTC. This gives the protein CASSLQTGLDYGYTF.

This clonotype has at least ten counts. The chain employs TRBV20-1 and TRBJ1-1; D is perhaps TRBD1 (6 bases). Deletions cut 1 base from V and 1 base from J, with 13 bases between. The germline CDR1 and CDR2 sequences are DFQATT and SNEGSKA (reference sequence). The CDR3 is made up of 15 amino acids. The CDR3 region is CSARAPGTRNTEAFF. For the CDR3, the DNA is TGCAGTGCTAGAGCCCCTGGGACAAGGAACACTGAAGCTTTCTTT.

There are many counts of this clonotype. Written as DNA, the CDR3 is TGTGCCAGCAGCTCCCTCGGGAGGGAAGCTTTCTTT. The encoded protein is CASSSLGREAFF. V is TRBV11-2 and J is TRBJ1-1, with D uncertain. Germline values: CDR1 SGHAT, CDR2 FQNNGV. Trimming took 4 bases from V and 8 from J, leaving 11 bases between them. The CDR3 contains 12 residues.

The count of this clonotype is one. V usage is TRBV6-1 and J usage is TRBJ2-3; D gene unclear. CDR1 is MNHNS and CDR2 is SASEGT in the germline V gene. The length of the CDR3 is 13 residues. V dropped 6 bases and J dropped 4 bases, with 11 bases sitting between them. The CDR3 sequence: CASSNPPADTQYF. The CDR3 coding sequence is TGTGCCAGCAGCAACCCACCGGCAGATACGCAGTATTTT.

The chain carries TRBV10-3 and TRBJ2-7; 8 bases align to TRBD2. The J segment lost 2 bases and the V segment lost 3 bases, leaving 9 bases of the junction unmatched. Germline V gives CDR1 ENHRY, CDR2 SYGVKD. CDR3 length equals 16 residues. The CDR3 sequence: CAISDPGGGLTYEQYF. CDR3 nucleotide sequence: TGTGCCATCAGTGACCCCGGGGGGGGACTCACCTACGAGCAGTACTTC.

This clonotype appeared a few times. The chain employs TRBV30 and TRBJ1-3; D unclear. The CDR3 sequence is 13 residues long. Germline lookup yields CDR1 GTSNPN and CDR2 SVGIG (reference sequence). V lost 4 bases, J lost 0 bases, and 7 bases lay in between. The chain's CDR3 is CAWNRDSGNTIYF. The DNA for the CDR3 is TGTGCCTGGAACAGAGACTCTGGAAACACCATATATTTT.

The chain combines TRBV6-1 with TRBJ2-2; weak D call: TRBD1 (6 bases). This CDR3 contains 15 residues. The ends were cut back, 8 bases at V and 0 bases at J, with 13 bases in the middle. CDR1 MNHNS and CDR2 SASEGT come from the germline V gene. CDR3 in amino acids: CASVTGFSNTGELFF. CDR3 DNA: TGTGCCAGCGTGACAGGTTTTTCGAACACCGGGGAGCTGTTTTTT.